This entry concerns a single TCR beta chain. Its target is not known. Germline CDR1 and CDR2: MNHEY and SMNVEV (reference sequence). Trimming removed 3 bases from V and 5 bases from J, with 5 bases in between. This CDR3 region has 13 residues. This sample stems from a study of cytomegalovirus exposure and HLA in healthy donors. Points from the study as a whole: Relative to the roughly 700-donor mean, N-insertions were reportedly fewer in an Asian-associated ancestry cluster in a later analysis. Reportedly, cytomegalovirus status was diagnosed with high sensitivity and specificity. A list of 164 TCR beta chains associated with cytomegalovirus was given.

The PCR ran on 60 Vbeta and 13 Jbeta primers. TCRdb's copy holds only in-frame clones and misses some; the assay was immunoSEQ multiplex PCR. Of tens of thousands of clones in the sample, around half were seen once. The TCR originated in a woman in her thirties or forties in good health and CMV-seropositive. Sequencing was done on a sample of PBMCs. The chain has TRBV27 and TRBJ1-6; D gene ambiguous. The DNA for the CDR3 is TGTGCCAGCAGTTTCCGGGATAATTCACCCCTCCACTTT. Translation gives CASSFRDNSPLHF.